The sample holds one count of the clone carrying this T cell receptor beta chain. TCRdb keeps only in-frame clones here, not all; method: immunoSEQ multiplex PCR. This sample yields approximately 300,000 clones, of which about nine tenths are seen a single time; 4% to 6% belongs to the top ten. This sample is part of a study of blood T cell repertoires in COVID-19. Overall study: The United States, Italy and Spain were the sources of the acute and convalescent COVID-19 samples.

The length of the CDR3 is 15 residues. The V gene's germline CDR1 is KGHDR and CDR2 SFDVKD. V lost 3 bases and J lost 7; bases outside the gene matches: 10. This receptor was taken from a man aged 55-75 years who had recovered from COVID-19. The sample was PBMCs or T cells enriched from blood (not recorded which). This chain uses TRBV24-1 with TRBJ1-2; the match to TRBD1 covers 7 bases. DNA of the CDR3: TGTGCCACCAGTGATCCCTCACAGGGGCTGGGTGGCTACACCTTC. Translating it yields CATSDPSQGLGGYTF.